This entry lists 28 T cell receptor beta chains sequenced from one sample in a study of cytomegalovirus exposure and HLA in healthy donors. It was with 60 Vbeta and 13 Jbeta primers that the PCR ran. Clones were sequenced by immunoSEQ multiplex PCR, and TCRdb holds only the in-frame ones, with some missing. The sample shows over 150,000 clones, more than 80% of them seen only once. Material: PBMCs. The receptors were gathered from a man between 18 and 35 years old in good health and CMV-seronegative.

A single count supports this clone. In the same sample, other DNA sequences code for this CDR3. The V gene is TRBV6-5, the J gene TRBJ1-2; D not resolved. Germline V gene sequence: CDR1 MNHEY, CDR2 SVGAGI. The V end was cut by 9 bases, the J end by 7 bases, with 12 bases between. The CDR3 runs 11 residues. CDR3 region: CASKREGGYTF. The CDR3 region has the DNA TGTGCCAGTAAAAGGGAGGGTGGCTACACCTTC.

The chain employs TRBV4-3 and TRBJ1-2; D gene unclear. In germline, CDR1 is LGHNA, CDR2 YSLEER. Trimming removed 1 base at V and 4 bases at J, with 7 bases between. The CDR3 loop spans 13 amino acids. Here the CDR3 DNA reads TGCGCCAGCAGCCAAGCGTCCAGCTATGGCTACACCTTC. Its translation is CASSQASSYGYTF.

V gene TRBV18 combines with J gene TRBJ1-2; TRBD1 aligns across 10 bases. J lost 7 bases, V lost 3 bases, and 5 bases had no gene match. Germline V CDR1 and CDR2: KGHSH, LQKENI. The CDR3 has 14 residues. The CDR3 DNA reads TGTGCCAGCTCACCGCGGGACAGGGGCGGTGGCTACACCTTC. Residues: CASSPRDRGGGYTF.

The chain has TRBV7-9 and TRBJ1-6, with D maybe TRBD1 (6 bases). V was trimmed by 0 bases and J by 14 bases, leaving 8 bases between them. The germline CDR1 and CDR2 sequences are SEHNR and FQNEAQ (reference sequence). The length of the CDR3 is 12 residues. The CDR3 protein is CASSLASGALHF. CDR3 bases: TGTGCCAGCAGCTTAGCGTCAGGGGCCCTCCACTTT. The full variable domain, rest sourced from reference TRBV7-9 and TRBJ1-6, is DTGVSQNPRHKITKRGQNVTFRCDPISEHNRLYWYRQTLGQGPEFLTYFQNEAQLEKSRLLSDRFSAERPKGSFSTLEIQRTEQGDSAMYLCASSLASGALHFGNGTRLTVT.

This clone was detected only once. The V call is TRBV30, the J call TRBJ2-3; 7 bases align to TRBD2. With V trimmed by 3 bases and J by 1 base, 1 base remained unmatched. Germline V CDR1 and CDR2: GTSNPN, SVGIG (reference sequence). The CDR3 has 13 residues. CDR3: CAWSGLGTDTQYF. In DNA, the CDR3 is TGTGCCTGGAGCGGACTAGGCACAGATACGCAGTATTTT. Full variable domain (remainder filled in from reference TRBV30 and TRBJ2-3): SQTIHQWPATLVQPVGSPLSLECTVEGTSNPNLYWYRQAAGRGLQLLFYSVGIGQISSEVPQNLSASRPQDRQFILSSKKLLLSDSGFYLCAWSGLGTDTQYFGPGTRLTVL.

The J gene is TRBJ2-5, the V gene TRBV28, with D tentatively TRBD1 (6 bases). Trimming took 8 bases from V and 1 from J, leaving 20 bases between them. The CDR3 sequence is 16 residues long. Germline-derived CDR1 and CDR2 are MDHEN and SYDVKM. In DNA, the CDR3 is TGTGCCAGCGGCATCACTACATGGGACACCCAAGAGACCCAGTACTTC. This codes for CASGITTWDTQETQYF.

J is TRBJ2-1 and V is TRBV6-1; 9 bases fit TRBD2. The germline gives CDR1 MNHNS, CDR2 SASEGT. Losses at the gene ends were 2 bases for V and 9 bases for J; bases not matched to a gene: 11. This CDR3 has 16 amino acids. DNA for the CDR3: TGTGCCAGCAGTGAACCCCTAGCGGGGTTGAACACTGAGCAGTTCTTC. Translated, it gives CASSEPLAGLNTEQFF.

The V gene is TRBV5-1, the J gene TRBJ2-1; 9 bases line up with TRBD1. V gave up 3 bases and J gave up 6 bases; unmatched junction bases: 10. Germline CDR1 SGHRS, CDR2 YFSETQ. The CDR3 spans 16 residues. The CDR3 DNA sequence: TGCGCCAGCAGCTCTTCCGGGACAGGGTATAGCAATGAGCAGTTCTTC. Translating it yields CASSSSGTGYSNEQFF.

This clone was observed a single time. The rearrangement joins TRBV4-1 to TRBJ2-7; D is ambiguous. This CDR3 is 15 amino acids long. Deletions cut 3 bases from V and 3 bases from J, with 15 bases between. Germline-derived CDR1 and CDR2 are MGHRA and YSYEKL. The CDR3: CASSQFSSLRYEQYF. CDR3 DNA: TGCGCCAGCAGCCAGTTTAGCAGCCTCCGCTACGAGCAGTACTTC.

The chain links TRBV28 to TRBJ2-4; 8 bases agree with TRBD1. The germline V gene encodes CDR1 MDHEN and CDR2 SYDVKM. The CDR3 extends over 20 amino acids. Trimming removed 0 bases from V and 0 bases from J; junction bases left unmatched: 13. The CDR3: CASSLWGGTGVYLAKNIQYF. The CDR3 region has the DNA TGTGCCAGCAGTTTATGGGGCGGGACAGGTGTTTATCTAGCCAAAAACATTCAGTACTTC.

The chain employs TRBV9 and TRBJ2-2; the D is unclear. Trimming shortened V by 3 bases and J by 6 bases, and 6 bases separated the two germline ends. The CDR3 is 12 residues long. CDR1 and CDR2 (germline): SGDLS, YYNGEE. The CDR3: CASSALPGELFF. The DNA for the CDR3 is TGTGCCAGCAGCGCACTTCCCGGGGAGCTGTTTTTT.

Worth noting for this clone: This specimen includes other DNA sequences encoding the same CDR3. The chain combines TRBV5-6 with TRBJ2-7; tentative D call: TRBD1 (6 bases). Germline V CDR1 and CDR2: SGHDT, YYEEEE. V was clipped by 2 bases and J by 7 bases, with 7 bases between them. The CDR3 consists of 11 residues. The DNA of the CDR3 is TGTGCCAGCAGCTTAGGGGGTGAGCAGTACTTC. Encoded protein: CASSLGGEQYF.

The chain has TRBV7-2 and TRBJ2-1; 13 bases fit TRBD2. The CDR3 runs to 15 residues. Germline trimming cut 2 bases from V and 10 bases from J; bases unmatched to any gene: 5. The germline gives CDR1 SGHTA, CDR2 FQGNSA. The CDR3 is CASSLTSGGAREQFF. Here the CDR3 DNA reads TGTGCCAGCAGCTTAACTAGCGGGGGGGCCAGGGAGCAGTTCTTC. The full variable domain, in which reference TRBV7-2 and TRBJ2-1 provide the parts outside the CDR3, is GAGVSQSPSNKVTEKGKDVELRCDPISGHTALYWYRQSLGQGLEFLIYFQGNSAPDKSGLPSDRFSAERTGGSVSTLTIQRTQQEDSAVYLCASSLTSGGAREQFFGPGTRLTVL.

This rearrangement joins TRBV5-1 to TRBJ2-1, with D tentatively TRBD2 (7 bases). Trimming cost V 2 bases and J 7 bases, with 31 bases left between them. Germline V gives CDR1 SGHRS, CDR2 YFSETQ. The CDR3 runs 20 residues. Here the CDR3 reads CASSFPEGGAHRGSQNEQFF. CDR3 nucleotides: TGCGCCAGCAGCTTCCCAGAGGGGGGAGCTCATCGCGGGAGTCAGAATGAGCAGTTCTTC.

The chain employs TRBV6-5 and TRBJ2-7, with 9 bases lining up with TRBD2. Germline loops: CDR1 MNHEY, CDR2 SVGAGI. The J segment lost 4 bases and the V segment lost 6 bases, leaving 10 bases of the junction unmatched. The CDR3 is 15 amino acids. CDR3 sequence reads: CASRRGGADLYEQYF. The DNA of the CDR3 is TGTGCCAGCAGGCGGGGGGGGGCAGACCTGTACGAGCAGTACTTC.

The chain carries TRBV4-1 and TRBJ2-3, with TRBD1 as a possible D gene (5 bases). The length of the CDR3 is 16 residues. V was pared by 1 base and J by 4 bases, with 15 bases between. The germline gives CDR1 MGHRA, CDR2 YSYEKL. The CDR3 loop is CASSQVAGAWADTQYF. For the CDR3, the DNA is TGCGCCAGCAGCCAAGTAGCTGGGGCCTGGGCAGATACGCAGTATTTT.

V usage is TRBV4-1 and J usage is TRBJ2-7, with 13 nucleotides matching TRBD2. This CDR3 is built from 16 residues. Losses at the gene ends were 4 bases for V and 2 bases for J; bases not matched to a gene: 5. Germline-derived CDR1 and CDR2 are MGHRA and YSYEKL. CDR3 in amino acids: CASSLGTSGATYEQYF. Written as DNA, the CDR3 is TGCGCCAGCAGCCTAGGGACTAGCGGGGCCACCTACGAGCAGTACTTC.

Here the CDR3 DNA reads TGTGCCAGCAGTGTACGGGGCAATCAGCCCCAGCATTTT. This codes for CASSVRGNQPQHF. V and J are TRBV27 and TRBJ1-5; D is unresolved. With 5 bases removed from V and 2 bases from J, the gap between germline ends came to 7 bases. Germline CDR1 MNHEY, CDR2 SMNVEV (reference sequence). The CDR3 sequence is 13 residues long.

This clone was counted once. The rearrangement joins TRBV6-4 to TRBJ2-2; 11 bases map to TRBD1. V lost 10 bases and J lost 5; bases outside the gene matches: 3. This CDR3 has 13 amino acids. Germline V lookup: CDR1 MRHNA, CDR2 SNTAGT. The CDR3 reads CATDRGRTGELFF. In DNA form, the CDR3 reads TGTGCCACGGACAGGGGGCGGACCGGGGAGCTGTTTTTT.

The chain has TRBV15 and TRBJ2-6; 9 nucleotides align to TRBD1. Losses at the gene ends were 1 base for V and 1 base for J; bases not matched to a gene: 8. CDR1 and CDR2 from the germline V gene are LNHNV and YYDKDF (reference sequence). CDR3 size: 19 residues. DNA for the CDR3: TGTGCCACCAGCAGAGTTTATGGGACAGGGAGGTCTGGGGCCAACGTCCTGACTTTC. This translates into CATSRVYGTGRSGANVLTF.

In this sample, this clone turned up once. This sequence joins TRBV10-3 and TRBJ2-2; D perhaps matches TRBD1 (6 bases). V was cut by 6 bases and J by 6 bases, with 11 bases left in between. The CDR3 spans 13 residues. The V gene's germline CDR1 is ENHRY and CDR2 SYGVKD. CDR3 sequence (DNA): TGTGCCATCAGGATAAGGACAGCCGGGGAGCTGTTTTTT. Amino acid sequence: CAIRIRTAGELFF.

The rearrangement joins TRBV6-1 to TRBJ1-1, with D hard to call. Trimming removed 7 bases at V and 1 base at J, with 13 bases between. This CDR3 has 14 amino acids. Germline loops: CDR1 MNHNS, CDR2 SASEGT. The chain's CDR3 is CASNLPAGNTEAFF. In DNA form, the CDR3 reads TGTGCCAGCAACCTTCCGGCGGGGAACACTGAAGCTTTCTTT.

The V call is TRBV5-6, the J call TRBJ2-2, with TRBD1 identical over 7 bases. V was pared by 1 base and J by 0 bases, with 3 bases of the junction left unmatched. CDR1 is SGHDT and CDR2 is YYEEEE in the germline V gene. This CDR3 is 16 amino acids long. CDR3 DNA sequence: TGTGCCAGCAGCTTGCGAGGGGGCCCGAACACCGGGGAGCTGTTTTTT. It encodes CASSLRGGPNTGELFF.

The CDR3 loop is CASRYGQGVYGYTF. The DNA for the CDR3 is TGTGCCAGCAGATACGGACAGGGGGTCTATGGCTACACCTTC. The chain recombines TRBV28 with TRBJ1-2; the match to TRBD1 covers 10 bases. Germline V gene data show CDR1 as MDHEN and CDR2 as SYDVKM. V gave up 6 bases and J gave up 4 bases; unmatched junction bases: 5. CDR3 length: 14 amino acids.

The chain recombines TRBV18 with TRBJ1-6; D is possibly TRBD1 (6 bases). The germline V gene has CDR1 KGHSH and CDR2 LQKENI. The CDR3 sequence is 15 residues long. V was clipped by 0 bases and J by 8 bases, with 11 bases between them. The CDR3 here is CASSPPGRGDSPLHF. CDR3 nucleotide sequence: TGTGCCAGCTCACCACCGGGCAGGGGTGATTCACCCCTCCACTTT.

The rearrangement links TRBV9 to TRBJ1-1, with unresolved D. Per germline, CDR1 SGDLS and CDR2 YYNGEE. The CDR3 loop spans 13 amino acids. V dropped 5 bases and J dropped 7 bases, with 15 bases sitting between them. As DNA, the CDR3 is TGTGCCAGCAGTACGGGGTCAGCCATTGAAGCTTTCTTT. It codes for CASSTGSAIEAFF. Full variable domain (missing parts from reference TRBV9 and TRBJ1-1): DSGVTQTPKHLITATGQRVTLRCSPRSGDLSVYWYQQSLDQGLQFLIQYYNGEERAKGNILERFSAQQFPDLHSELNLSSLELGDSALYFCASSTGSAIEAFFGQGTRLTVV.

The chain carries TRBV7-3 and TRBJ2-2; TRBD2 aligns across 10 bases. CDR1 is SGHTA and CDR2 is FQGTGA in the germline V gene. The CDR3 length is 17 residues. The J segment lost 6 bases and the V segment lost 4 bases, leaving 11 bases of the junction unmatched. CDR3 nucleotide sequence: TGTGCCAGCAGCTCCCGGGGAGCGGGGGGGCCTTCCGGGGAGCTGTTTTTT. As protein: CASSSRGAGGPSGELFF.

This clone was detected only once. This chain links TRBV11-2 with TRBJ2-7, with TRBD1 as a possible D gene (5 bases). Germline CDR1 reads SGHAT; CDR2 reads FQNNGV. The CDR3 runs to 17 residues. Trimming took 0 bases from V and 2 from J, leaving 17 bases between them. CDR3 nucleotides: TGTGCCAGCAGCTTAGAAGGGGTAGGGGTGCTCCCCTACGAGCAGTACTTC. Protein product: CASSLEGVGVLPYEQYF. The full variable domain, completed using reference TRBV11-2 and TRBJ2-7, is EAGVAQSPRYKIIEKRQSVAFWCNPISGHATLYWYQQILGQGPKLLIQFQNNGVVDDSQLPKDRFSAERLKGVDSTLKIQPAKLEDSAVYLCASSLEGVGVLPYEQYFGPGTRLTVT.